This record looks at one TCR beta chain sequence and its context. These data are taken from a study of blood T cell repertoires in COVID-19. Study-wide background: Acute-phase and convalescent COVID-19 samples originated in the United States, Italy and Spain. T cells, B-cell-depleted T cells, or PBMCs supplied cDNA or gDNA.

Authors' methods: The authors estimated nucleated cell counts from reference gene primer amplification. Data came from immunoSEQ multiplex PCR; TCRdb stores just in-frame clones and leaves some out. V and J calls and clone size are those listed in that table; D and trimming were worked out from the DNA. The data contain 50,000 to 65,000 clones, roughly 92% of them singletons. Sequencing was carried out using peripheral blood. This clonotype originated in a human donor in a cohort sampled during active COVID-19.

The CDR3 sequence: CASSLGQGSTGELFF. The CDR3 bases are TGTGCCAGCAGCTTGGGACAGGGCTCCACCGGGGAGCTGTTTTTT. The V gene is TRBV7-2, the J gene TRBJ2-2; the match to TRBD1 covers 9 bases. CDR1 SGHTA and CDR2 FQGNSA come from the germline V gene. The V and J ends lost 3 bases and 4 bases, in that order; junction bases with no gene match: 3. The CDR3 sequence is 15 residues long.